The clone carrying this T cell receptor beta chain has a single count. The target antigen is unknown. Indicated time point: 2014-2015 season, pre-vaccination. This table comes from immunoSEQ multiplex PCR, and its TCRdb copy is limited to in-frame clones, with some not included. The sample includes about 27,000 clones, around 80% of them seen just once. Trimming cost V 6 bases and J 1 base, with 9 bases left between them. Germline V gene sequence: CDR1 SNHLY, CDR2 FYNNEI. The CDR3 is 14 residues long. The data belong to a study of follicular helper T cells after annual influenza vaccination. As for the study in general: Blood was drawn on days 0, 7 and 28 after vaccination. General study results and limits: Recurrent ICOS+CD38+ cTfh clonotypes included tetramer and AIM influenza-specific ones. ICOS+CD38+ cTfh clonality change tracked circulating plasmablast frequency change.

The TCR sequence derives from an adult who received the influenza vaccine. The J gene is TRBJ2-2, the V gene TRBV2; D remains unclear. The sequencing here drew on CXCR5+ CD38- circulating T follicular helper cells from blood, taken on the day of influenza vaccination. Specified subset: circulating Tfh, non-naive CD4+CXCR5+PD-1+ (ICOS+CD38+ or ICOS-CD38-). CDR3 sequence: CASSLVRNTGELFF. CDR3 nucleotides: TGTGCCAGCAGCCTAGTGAGGAACACCGGGGAGCTGTTTTTT.